Listed below are T cell receptor beta chains from one sample, sequenced in a study of blood T cell repertoires in COVID-19. Data came from immunoSEQ multiplex PCR; TCRdb stores just in-frame clones and leaves some out. There are under 250,000 clones in the sample; around 78% occur only once, and about 2.5% lies in the top ten. What was sequenced was peripheral blood. The receptors shown here come from a woman between 70 and 85 years old with active or convalescent COVID-19. The CDR3 runs from the conserved cysteine through the conserved F or W. D genes are given only for firm matches. Where a row states a size, it is once, few, many or the class of an expanded clone; other rows omit it.

D: -; V: TRBV20-1; size: -; J: TRBJ2-5; CDR3: CSASQGGQETQYF; DNA: TGCAGTGCTAGTCAGGGAGGTCAAGAGACCCAGTACTTC
D: TRBD1; V: TRBV5-1; size: once; J: TRBJ1-2; CDR3: CASSFLQGGEYGYTF; DNA: TGCGCCAGCAGCTTTTTACAGGGGGGTGAATATGGCTACACCTTC
D: -; V: TRBV6-5; size: once; J: TRBJ2-2; CDR3: CASRKAGSLSGELFF; DNA: TGTGCCAGCAGGAAGGCGGGGAGCTTGTCCGGGGAGCTGTTTTTT
D: -; V: TRBV27; size: once; J: TRBJ2-5; CDR3: CASALGSGPQETQYF; DNA: TGTGCCAGCGCCTTGGGCTCAGGGCCTCAAGAGACCCAGTACTTC
D: -; V: TRBV7-7; size: -; J: TRBJ1-4; CDR3: CASSLAAGSGEKLFF; DNA: TGTGCTAGCAGCTTAGCGGCTGGGAGTGGTGAAAAACTGTTTTTT
D: TRBD1; V: TRBV7-8; size: few; J: TRBJ1-5; CDR3: CASSLRGGHQPQHF; DNA: TGTGCCAGCAGCTTACGAGGGGGCCACCAGCCCCAGCATTTT
D: TRBD2; V: TRBV5-1; size: -; J: TRBJ2-3; CDR3: CASTPLSGGLLQYF; DNA: TGCGCCAGCACCCCTTTGTCGGGAGGGCTTTTGCAGTATTTT
D: TRBD2; V: TRBV6-2/TRBV6-3; size: -; J: TRBJ2-5; CDR3: CASSRSGSEETQYF; DNA: TGTGCCAGCAGTAGGAGCGGGAGTGAAGAGACCCAGTACTTC
D: TRBD1; V: TRBV2; size: -; J: TRBJ1-2; CDR3: CASIDGQGSTNYGYTF; DNA: TGTGCCAGCATTGATGGACAGGGCTCAACTAACTATGGCTACACCTTC
D: -; V: TRBV6-1; size: -; J: TRBJ1-2; CDR3: CASSEAPGGYGYTF; DNA: TGTGCCAGCAGTGAAGCGCCGGGAGGCTATGGCTACACCTTC
D: TRBD2; V: TRBV20-1; size: -; J: TRBJ2-3; CDR3: CSASSSGGTDTQYF; DNA: TGCAGTGCTAGTTCTAGCGGGGGAACAGATACGCAGTATTTT
D: TRBD1; V: TRBV7-6; size: -; J: TRBJ2-2; CDR3: CASSLPPTGLAGELFF; DNA: TGTGCCAGCAGCTTACCCCCGACAGGGCTAGCCGGGGAGCTGTTTTTT
D: TRBD2; V: TRBV7-2; size: -; J: TRBJ2-1; CDR3: CASSPGGLAGVEQFF; DNA: TGTGCCAGCAGCCCAGGCGGTCTAGCGGGGGTTGAGCAGTTCTTC
D: -; V: TRBV5-4; size: -; J: TRBJ2-7; CDR3: CASSLTGPYEQYF; DNA: TGTGCCAGCAGCTTGACAGGGCCGTATGAGCAGTACTTC
D: TRBD1; V: TRBV29-1; size: -; J: TRBJ1-2; CDR3: CSLQGAGGYTF; DNA: TGCAGCCTACAGGGGGCTGGAGGCTACACCTTC
D: TRBD1; V: TRBV24-1; size: -; J: TRBJ2-3; CDR3: CATSATGVGTDTQYF; DNA: TGTGCCACCAGCGCGACAGGGGTCGGCACAGATACGCAGTATTTT
D: -; V: TRBV19; size: -; J: TRBJ2-1; CDR3: CASSNARGGDEQFF; DNA: TGTGCCAGTAGTAACGCCAGGGGTGGTGATGAGCAGTTCTTC
D: TRBD2; V: TRBV3-1/TRBV3-2; size: -; J: TRBJ2-5; CDR3: CASSQGESGGVETQYF; DNA: TGTGCCAGCAGCCAAGGGGAAAGCGGGGGGGTAGAGACCCAGTACTTC
D: -; V: TRBV7-3; size: -; J: TRBJ2-3; CDR3: CASSSGGRDTQYF; DNA: TGTGCCAGCAGCTCCGGGGGAAGGGATACGCAGTATTTT
D: -; V: TRBV5-6; size: -; J: TRBJ1-1; CDR3: CASSSRGGSTEAFF; DNA: TGTGCCAGCAGCTCAAGAGGGGGTAGCACTGAAGCTTTCTTT
D: TRBD1; V: TRBV6-1; size: once; J: TRBJ1-1; CDR3: CASREGQGTDEAFF; DNA: TGTGCCAGCAGGGAAGGACAGGGGACTGATGAAGCTTTCTTT
D: -; V: TRBV7-8; size: -; J: TRBJ2-3; CDR3: CASSLAGRRAYSF; DNA: TGTGCCAGCAGCTTAGCTGGCCGGAGGGCCTACTCTTTT
D: -; V: TRBV5-4; size: -; J: TRBJ2-1; CDR3: CASSLKGNEQFF; DNA: TGTGCCAGCAGCTTGAAGGGGAATGAGCAGTTCTTC
D: TRBD2; V: TRBV16; size: -; J: TRBJ2-3; CDR3: CASSQSSSGGPSTDTQYF; DNA: TGTGCCAGCAGCCAATCGTCTAGCGGGGGGCCAAGCACAGATACGCAGTATTTT
D: -; V: TRBV27; size: -; J: TRBJ1-5; CDR3: CASSLIWSQPQHF; DNA: TGTGCCAGCAGTTTAATCTGGAGTCAGCCCCAGCATTTT
D: -; V: TRBV12-3/TRBV12-4; size: few; J: TRBJ1-1; CDR3: CASSTGMGTEAFF; DNA: TGTGCCAGCAGTACAGGGATGGGCACTGAAGCTTTCTTT
D: TRBD2; V: TRBV5-1; size: -; J: TRBJ2-7; CDR3: CASSATTSGTASEQYF; DNA: TGCGCCAGCAGCGCCACGACTAGCGGGACCGCCAGCGAGCAGTACTTC
D: TRBD2; V: TRBV7-2; size: -; J: TRBJ2-2; CDR3: CASRLAGGRPGELFF; DNA: TGTGCCAGCAGACTAGCGGGGGGGCGCCCCGGGGAGCTGTTTTTT
D: TRBD2; V: TRBV4-1; size: -; J: TRBJ2-4; CDR3: CASSQGLTSSKNIQYF; DNA: TGCGCCAGCAGCCAAGGTTTGACTAGCTCCAAAAACATTCAGTACTTC
D: TRBD2; V: TRBV9; size: once; J: TRBJ2-7; CDR3: CASSVGGSSYEQYF; DNA: TGTGCCAGCAGCGTTGGCGGGAGTTCCTACGAGCAGTACTTC
D: -; V: TRBV5-4; size: -; J: TRBJ2-7; CDR3: CASSFGQPTYEQYF; DNA: TGTGCCAGCAGCTTTGGGCAGCCTACCTACGAGCAGTACTTC
D: -; V: TRBV7-9; size: -; J: TRBJ2-2; CDR3: CASSRTWGQGTGELFF; DNA: TGTGCCAGCAGCCGAACCTGGGGGCAAGGCACCGGGGAGCTGTTTTTT